A selection of T cell receptor beta chains follows, all from one sample in a study of spatial heterogeneity in lung cancer. TCRdb itself ran the 5' RACE reads through MiXCR, one entry per CDR3 protein. Here the sample spans around 66,000 distinct CDR3 sequences, 6.3% being singletons. The sequencing used PBMCs, collected at surgery. All receptors come from a female donor with early-stage non-small cell lung cancer. Each CDR3 is given with its conserved first and last residue. Fields, in order: D gene, J gene, clone size, V gene, CDR3 DNA, CDR3 protein. D genes are given only for firm matches. Expanded clones get a size class; other rows say once, few or many, or leave the size out.

d_call: .; j_call: TRBJ1-1; clone_size: .; v_call: TRBV5-1; cdr3_nt: TGCGCCAGCCGATTTAGGGCAGGGGCGAACACTGAAGCTTTCTTT; cdr3_aa: CASRFRAGANTEAFF
d_call: TRBD2; j_call: TRBJ2-1; clone_size: few; v_call: TRBV9; cdr3_nt: TGTGCCAGCAGCTCCGCCTCTGGGGGGGATGAGCAGTTCTTC; cdr3_aa: CASSSASGGDEQFF
d_call: .; j_call: TRBJ2-7; clone_size: .; v_call: TRBV25-1; cdr3_nt: TGTGCCAGCAGCCGACAGGTCCACTACGAGCAGTACTTC; cdr3_aa: CASSRQVHYEQYF
d_call: .; j_call: TRBJ1-5; clone_size: many; v_call: TRBV20-1; cdr3_nt: TGCAGTGCTAATGAGGGCGGAGGCAATCAGCCCCAGCATTTT; cdr3_aa: CSANEGGGNQPQHF
d_call: .; j_call: TRBJ1-6; clone_size: many; v_call: TRBV2; cdr3_nt: TGTGCCAGCAGTGAAGGGACTTTCGGCCAAGGTTCACCCCTCCACTTT; cdr3_aa: CASSEGTFGQGSPLHF
d_call: .; j_call: TRBJ2-2; clone_size: once; v_call: TRBV30; cdr3_nt: TGTGCCTGGACTCCGATCGGGGAGCTGTTTTTT; cdr3_aa: CAWTPIGELFF
d_call: TRBD2; j_call: TRBJ2-7; clone_size: .; v_call: TRBV20-1; cdr3_nt: TGCAGTGCAGAGCGGGGTAGCTCCTACGAGCAGTACTTC; cdr3_aa: CSAERGSSYEQYF
d_call: TRBD2; j_call: TRBJ2-3; clone_size: many; v_call: TRBV6-5; cdr3_nt: TGTGCCAGCAGGACTCCTAGCGGGAGCACAGATACGCAGTATTTT; cdr3_aa: CASRTPSGSTDTQYF
d_call: .; j_call: TRBJ1-5; clone_size: .; v_call: TRBV3-1; cdr3_nt: TGTGCCAGCAGCCAAGGACGGGGCTCGAGCAATCAGCCCCAGCATTTT; cdr3_aa: CASSQGRGSSNQPQHF
d_call: .; j_call: TRBJ1-1; clone_size: .; v_call: TRBV20-1; cdr3_nt: TGCAGTGCTAGAGTGACGTTTGTGGGCAGCTACACTGAAGCTTTCTTT; cdr3_aa: CSARVTFVGSYTEAFF
d_call: .; j_call: TRBJ1-3; clone_size: few; v_call: TRBV13; cdr3_nt: TGTGCCAGCAGCTTAGGGAGGGCCGGAAACACCATATATTTT; cdr3_aa: CASSLGRAGNTIYF
d_call: TRBD1; j_call: TRBJ1-1; clone_size: many; v_call: TRBV15; cdr3_nt: TGTGCCACCAGGAGAGGGACAGACACTGAAGCTTTCTTT; cdr3_aa: CATRRGTDTEAFF
d_call: TRBD2; j_call: TRBJ2-1; clone_size: many; v_call: TRBV20-1; cdr3_nt: TGCAGTGCTACCACAGGACTAGCGATCCAGGATGAGCAGTTCTTC; cdr3_aa: CSATTGLAIQDEQFF
d_call: .; j_call: TRBJ2-5; clone_size: many; v_call: TRBV7-9; cdr3_nt: TGTGCCAGCAGCTTAGACTCGCGAGAGACCCAGTACTTC; cdr3_aa: CASSLDSRETQYF
d_call: .; j_call: TRBJ1-2; clone_size: few; v_call: TRBV7-2; cdr3_nt: TGTGCCAGCCAACCGGGACCGGGACATGGCTACACCTTC; cdr3_aa: CASQPGPGHGYTF
d_call: .; j_call: TRBJ1-5; clone_size: few; v_call: TRBV12-3/TRBV12-4; cdr3_nt: TGTGCCAGCAGTTTGGGAGGTGATCGGGGTCAGCCCCAGCATTTT; cdr3_aa: CASSLGGDRGQPQHF
d_call: TRBD1; j_call: TRBJ2-2; clone_size: many; v_call: TRBV11-1; cdr3_nt: TGTGCCAGCAACCACAGGGGGCAGTCCGGGGAGCTGTTTTTT; cdr3_aa: CASNHRGQSGELFF
d_call: TRBD2; j_call: TRBJ2-1; clone_size: many; v_call: TRBV7-2; cdr3_nt: TGTGCCAGCAGCGGATCCCTAGCGGAGGTTTACAATGAGCAGTTCTTC; cdr3_aa: CASSGSLAEVYNEQFF
d_call: .; j_call: TRBJ2-3; clone_size: many; v_call: TRBV4-2; cdr3_nt: TGTGCCAGCAGCCAAGGACAGACCGGGGGCACAGATACGCAGTATTTT; cdr3_aa: CASSQGQTGGTDTQYF
d_call: TRBD2; j_call: TRBJ2-7; clone_size: few; v_call: TRBV27; cdr3_nt: TGTGCCAGCAGTCACCCGGGACTAGTACCCGACGAGCAGTACTTC; cdr3_aa: CASSHPGLVPDEQYF
d_call: .; j_call: TRBJ1-6; clone_size: many; v_call: TRBV3-1; cdr3_nt: TGTGCCAGCAGGGAGTCGGGAGGGTATAATTCACCCCTCCACTTT; cdr3_aa: CASRESGGYNSPLHF
d_call: TRBD2; j_call: TRBJ2-1; clone_size: medium-sized; v_call: TRBV10-3; cdr3_nt: TGTGCCATCAGTGAGGGGGGGGGCTACAATGAGCAGTTCTTC; cdr3_aa: CAISEGGGYNEQFF
d_call: .; j_call: TRBJ1-5; clone_size: many; v_call: TRBV3-1; cdr3_nt: TGTGCCAGCAGCCAAGCAGGTAGCAATCAGCCCCAGCATTTT; cdr3_aa: CASSQAGSNQPQHF
d_call: .; j_call: TRBJ1-4; clone_size: many; v_call: TRBV29-1; cdr3_nt: TGCAGCGTGTTTAATGAAAAACTGTTTTTT; cdr3_aa: CSVFNEKLFF
d_call: TRBD1; j_call: TRBJ2-7; clone_size: .; v_call: TRBV20-1; cdr3_nt: TGCAGTGCTAGGAACCCGACAGGGATCGAGCAGTACTTC; cdr3_aa: CSARNPTGIEQYF
d_call: TRBD2; j_call: TRBJ2-7; clone_size: .; v_call: TRBV11-2; cdr3_nt: TGTGCCAGCAGCCTGCTAGCGGGAGGGCCCTACGAGCAGTACTTC; cdr3_aa: CASSLLAGGPYEQYF
d_call: .; j_call: TRBJ2-4; clone_size: .; v_call: TRBV2; cdr3_nt: TGTGCCAGGCTCCTCCGGGACATTCAGTACTTC; cdr3_aa: CARLLRDIQYF
d_call: .; j_call: TRBJ2-1; clone_size: many; v_call: TRBV29-1; cdr3_nt: TGCAGCGTTGGACGGAGTGAGCAGTTCTTC; cdr3_aa: CSVGRSEQFF
d_call: .; j_call: TRBJ2-7; clone_size: many; v_call: TRBV7-9; cdr3_nt: TGTGCCAGCAGCCCGGGACCCTCCTACGAGCAGTACTTC; cdr3_aa: CASSPGPSYEQYF
d_call: .; j_call: TRBJ2-1; clone_size: few; v_call: TRBV24-1; cdr3_nt: TGTGCCACCAGTGATTTCGGCGACTCCTACAATGAGCAGTTCTTC; cdr3_aa: CATSDFGDSYNEQFF
d_call: TRBD1; j_call: TRBJ2-7; clone_size: few; v_call: TRBV5-6; cdr3_nt: TGTGCCAGCAGCCCGGACAGGGCCTACGAGCAGTACTTC; cdr3_aa: CASSPDRAYEQYF
d_call: TRBD2; j_call: TRBJ2-1; clone_size: few; v_call: TRBV6-1; cdr3_nt: TGTGCCTCTTCTCCGCTAGCGGGGGATTACAATGAGCAGTTCTTC; cdr3_aa: CASSPLAGDYNEQFF
d_call: TRBD1; j_call: TRBJ2-6; clone_size: many; v_call: TRBV11-2; cdr3_nt: TGTGCCAGCAGCGTAGGGGGGACAGGTACCGGGGCCAACGTCCTGACTTTC; cdr3_aa: CASSVGGTGTGANVLTF
d_call: TRBD1; j_call: TRBJ1-3; clone_size: medium-sized; v_call: TRBV7-9; cdr3_nt: TGTGCCAGCAGCTTACAGGGGGCTACTGGAAACACCATATATTTT; cdr3_aa: CASSLQGATGNTIYF
d_call: TRBD1; j_call: TRBJ1-5; clone_size: .; v_call: TRBV12-3/TRBV12-4; cdr3_nt: TGTGCCAGCAGTTTAGGGACAGGGCAAAGGAAGGGTCACTCCGGTCACCAGCCCCAGCATTTT; cdr3_aa: CASSLGTGQRKGHSGHQPQHF
d_call: TRBD1; j_call: TRBJ2-1; clone_size: few; v_call: TRBV19; cdr3_nt: TGTGCCAGTAGTATCACCCAGGGGGCCTACAATGAGCAGTTCTTC; cdr3_aa: CASSITQGAYNEQFF
d_call: .; j_call: TRBJ2-3; clone_size: few; v_call: TRBV29-1; cdr3_nt: TGCAGCGTTAAGAGTGGGTCTGAAGATACGCAGTATTTT; cdr3_aa: CSVKSGSEDTQYF
d_call: .; j_call: TRBJ1-1; clone_size: many; v_call: TRBV10-2; cdr3_nt: TGCGCCAGCAGTGAACAGGGACGATCTGAAGCTTTCTTT; cdr3_aa: CASSEQGRSEAFF
d_call: TRBD1; j_call: TRBJ2-1; clone_size: few; v_call: TRBV28; cdr3_nt: TGTGCCAGCAGTTCCGACGGGGGACAGGGCTCCTACAATGAGCAGTTCTTC; cdr3_aa: CASSSDGGQGSYNEQFF
d_call: .; j_call: TRBJ1-1; clone_size: few; v_call: TRBV28; cdr3_nt: TGTGCCAGCAGTTTCATTCCAGGGTCGAATGGGAACACTGAAGCTTTCTTT; cdr3_aa: CASSFIPGSNGNTEAFF
d_call: TRBD1; j_call: TRBJ1-3; clone_size: many; v_call: TRBV12-3/TRBV12-4; cdr3_nt: TGTGCCAGCAGTCCTACAGGGGTTACTGGAAACACCATATATTTT; cdr3_aa: CASSPTGVTGNTIYF
d_call: TRBD1; j_call: TRBJ1-3; clone_size: many; v_call: TRBV7-2; cdr3_nt: TGTGCCAGCAGCCGGGGGACAGGGGAAGCTGGAAACACCATATATTTT; cdr3_aa: CASSRGTGEAGNTIYF
d_call: .; j_call: TRBJ2-1; clone_size: many; v_call: TRBV5-1; cdr3_nt: TGCGCCAGCAGCCTGGGAGCAGGGAGCTCCTACAATGAGCAGTTCTTC; cdr3_aa: CASSLGAGSSYNEQFF
d_call: .; j_call: TRBJ1-1; clone_size: many; v_call: TRBV29-1; cdr3_nt: TGCAGCGTTGGAATAGAGGCGGACACTGAAGCTTTCTTT; cdr3_aa: CSVGIEADTEAFF
d_call: .; j_call: TRBJ2-7; clone_size: few; v_call: TRBV3-1; cdr3_nt: TGTGCCAGCAGCCACCGGGCAGGGCCGCACATTCCCTACGAGCAGTACTTC; cdr3_aa: CASSHRAGPHIPYEQYF
d_call: TRBD1; j_call: TRBJ2-5; clone_size: many; v_call: TRBV7-2; cdr3_nt: TGTGCCAGCAGCTTAGCCAGGGGGCAAGAGACCCAGTACTTC; cdr3_aa: CASSLARGQETQYF
d_call: .; j_call: TRBJ1-1; clone_size: few; v_call: TRBV6-5; cdr3_nt: TGTGCCAGCAGCCCTCGGGCCTCCGGGAACACTGAAGCTTTCTTT; cdr3_aa: CASSPRASGNTEAFF
d_call: .; j_call: TRBJ1-5; clone_size: many; v_call: TRBV28; cdr3_nt: TGTGCCAGCACGGACATCCTTAGCAATCAGCCCCAGCATTTT; cdr3_aa: CASTDILSNQPQHF
d_call: .; j_call: TRBJ2-1; clone_size: many; v_call: TRBV10-2; cdr3_nt: TGCGCCAGCATTGACCAGGGCTCCAATGAGCAGTTCTTC; cdr3_aa: CASIDQGSNEQFF
d_call: TRBD1; j_call: TRBJ2-7; clone_size: many; v_call: TRBV28; cdr3_nt: TGTGCCAGCAGATTGGGACAGGTTCCCTACGAGCAGTACTTC; cdr3_aa: CASRLGQVPYEQYF
d_call: .; j_call: TRBJ2-1; clone_size: .; v_call: TRBV7-2; cdr3_nt: TGTGCCACTACGTTGGGCCGATGGAATGAGCAGTTCTTC; cdr3_aa: CATTLGRWNEQFF
d_call: TRBD2; j_call: TRBJ2-5; clone_size: many; v_call: TRBV2; cdr3_nt: TGTGCCAGCAGCTCACTAGCGGCCCCCCGAGAGACCCAGTACTTC; cdr3_aa: CASSSLAAPRETQYF
d_call: .; j_call: TRBJ2-5; clone_size: .; v_call: TRBV7-7; cdr3_nt: TGTGCTAGCAGCCTGGGACGGGGGATACAAGAGACCCAGTACTTC; cdr3_aa: CASSLGRGIQETQYF
d_call: .; j_call: TRBJ1-1; clone_size: many; v_call: TRBV14; cdr3_nt: TGTGCCAGCAGCTTCTCAGGGGACACTGAAGCTTTCTTT; cdr3_aa: CASSFSGDTEAFF
d_call: TRBD1; j_call: TRBJ1-5; clone_size: many; v_call: TRBV24-1; cdr3_nt: TGTGCCACCGCAGACAGGGGGCTTCAGCCCCAGCATTTT; cdr3_aa: CATADRGLQPQHF
d_call: TRBD2; j_call: TRBJ2-3; clone_size: many; v_call: TRBV7-9; cdr3_nt: TGTGCCAGCAGCTCGGGACTAGCGGCCTATACGCAGTATTTT; cdr3_aa: CASSSGLAAYTQYF
d_call: TRBD1; j_call: TRBJ1-1; clone_size: many; v_call: TRBV4-1; cdr3_nt: TGCGCCAGCAGCCAAGCCGGACAGGTGGAGAACACTGAAGCTTTCTTT; cdr3_aa: CASSQAGQVENTEAFF